Following are 21 T cell receptor beta chains from one sample sequenced in a study of blood T cells in healthy people across ages. Combining a sample-barcoded 5' primer with a J-beta primer mix, a second PCR ran for roughly 7 to 12 cycles. One entry per CDR3 protein results from TCRdb running MiXCR on the 5' RACE reads. In the table there are fewer than 800,000 distinct CDR3 sequences, roughly 32% of which are singletons. The specimen sequenced was blood. The receptors shown here come from a woman older than 75 in good health.

This clonotype was counted ten times or more. In DNA, the CDR3 is TGCAGCGTTGGAGGGAGGAACTATGGCTACACCTTC. It is translated as CSVGGRNYGYTF. The chain is built from TRBV29-1 and TRBJ1-2; no reliable D call. Trimming took off 4 bases at V and 2 bases at J, with 8 bases between the two ends. The length of the CDR3 is 12 residues. Germline V gene lookup returns CDR1 SQVTM and CDR2 ANQGSEA.

The V and J genes are TRBV6-1 and TRBJ1-5; no clear D. Between the trimmed V and J ends, which lost 6 bases and 3 bases, there was a span of 6 bases. The CDR3 spans 12 residues. Germline V gene data show CDR1 as MNHNS and CDR2 as SASEGT. The CDR3 nucleotides are TGTGCCAGCAGGGAACCCAATCAGCCCCAGCATTTT. This encodes CASREPNQPQHF.

The chain links TRBV20-1 to TRBJ2-3; 8 positions agree with TRBD2. The CDR3 is 14 amino acids. Trimming took 3 bases from V and 3 from J; bases not matched to a gene: 5. Germline loops: CDR1 DFQATT, CDR2 SNEGSKA (reference sequence). The CDR3 protein is CSARTGLETDTQYF. The CDR3 DNA sequence: TGCAGTGCTAGGACGGGACTAGAGACAGATACGCAGTATTTT.

The rearrangement links TRBV6-1 to TRBJ2-7; D is tentatively TRBD1 or TRBD2 (6 bases each). Trimming cost V 2 bases and J 4 bases, with 21 bases left between them. This CDR3 spans 17 amino acids. Germline V lookup: CDR1 MNHNS, CDR2 SASEGT. The CDR3 protein is CASSEFGSWDNSYEQYF. The CDR3 nucleotides read TGTGCCAGCAGTGAATTCGGGAGCTGGGACAACTCTTACGAGCAGTACTTC.

This chain uses TRBV11-2 with TRBJ2-7, with D possibly TRBD2 on 6 matching bases. The V gene's germline CDR1 is SGHAT and CDR2 FQNNGV. The CDR3 runs to 16 residues. The V end was cut by 6 bases, the J end by 3 bases, with 21 bases between. The CDR3 region is CASSLNPGAGLYEQYF. The DNA for the CDR3 is TGTGCCAGCAGTCTCAATCCGGGAGCCGGACTCTACGAGCAGTACTTC.

This clonotype was found many times. The V gene is TRBV11-2, the J gene TRBJ2-7, with 9 positions matching TRBD1. CDR3 length equals 16 residues. The germline V gene encodes CDR1 SGHAT and CDR2 FQNNGV. V trimming: 5 bases; J trimming: 6 bases; junction bases outside the gene matches: 14. The CDR3 DNA sequence: TGTGCCAGCAGCCTCCGGCCGGGACAGGGTAGTCTCGAGCAGTACTTC. Its protein is CASSLRPGQGSLEQYF.

This clonotype occurred once. A read error may be the cause here, since a much bigger clone is one base away. The chain employs TRBV12-3 or TRBV12-4 and TRBJ1-2, with D hard to call. This CDR3 region has 15 residues. The CDR3 sequence: CASSETGSHNYGHTF. The CDR3 DNA reads TGTGCCAGCAGTGAAACCGGGAGCCATAACTATGGCCACACCTTC.

This clonotype has a handful of counts. V usage is TRBV19 and J usage is TRBJ1-5; a weak D match, TRBD1 (5 bases). Germline V gene lookup returns CDR1 LNHDA and CDR2 SQIVND (reference sequence). The V end was cut by 6 bases, the J end by 3 bases, with 15 bases between. The CDR3 is made up of 15 amino acids. DNA of the CDR3: TGTGCCAGTAGCAGGGACGGAGGGCCCAATCAGCCCCAGCATTTT. Protein: CASSRDGGPNQPQHF.

The sample holds many counts of this clonotype. The chain joins TRBV9 to TRBJ2-5; D gene ambiguous. V lost 0 bases, J lost 0 bases, and 12 bases lay in between. CDR3 length equals 16 residues. Germline CDR1 SGDLS, CDR2 YYNGEE. The CDR3 here is CASSVAQDGYQETQYF. As DNA, the CDR3 is TGTGCCAGCAGCGTAGCCCAGGACGGGTACCAAGAGACCCAGTACTTC.

There are a few counts of this clonotype. Being one base from a much bigger clone, this may be a read error. V gene TRBV5-4 combines with J gene TRBJ2-5; D is perhaps TRBD2 (6 bases). The J call may be wrong; the DNA end is better matched by TRBJ2-7. Germline V gene lookup returns CDR1 SGHNT and CDR2 YYREEE (reference sequence). The CDR3 spans 13 residues. The CDR3 is CASSLLGSDEQYF. The CDR3 region has the DNA TGTGCCAGCAGCTTACTCGGGAGCGACGAGCAGTACTTC.

This clonotype has at least ten counts. The chain couples TRBV27 to TRBJ2-1, with TRBD2 matching over 8 bases. Per the germline V gene, CDR1 is MNHEY and CDR2 is SMNVEV (reference sequence). The ends lost 6 bases at V and 5 bases at J; junction bases unmatched: 9. CDR3 length: 15 residues. The chain's CDR3 is CASSQIAGTNNEQFF. For the CDR3, the DNA is TGTGCCAGCAGCCAGATAGCGGGGACTAACAATGAGCAGTTCTTC.

This clonotype was detected ten times or more. The V gene is TRBV4-1, the J gene TRBJ2-3; 7 positions agree with TRBD2. Trimming removed 7 bases from V and 0 bases from J; junction bases left unmatched: 1. Looked up from germline, CDR1 is MGHRA and CDR2 is YSYEKL. The CDR3 contains 13 residues. This chain's CDR3 is CASTGGSTDTQYF. The DNA for the CDR3 is TGCGCCAGCACCGGGGGGAGCACAGATACGCAGTATTTT.

This clonotype was recorded at least ten times. V and J are TRBV6-4 and TRBJ2-7; D not certain. There are 17 residues in the CDR3. The germline gives CDR1 MRHNA, CDR2 SNTAGT. Trimming shortened V by 0 bases and J by 0 bases, and 15 bases separated the two germline ends. In DNA, the CDR3 is TGTGCCAGCAGTGACTCAAAAATCGGCACCTTCTCCTACGAGCAGTACTTC. Its translation is CASSDSKIGTFSYEQYF.

This rearrangement joins TRBV11-3 to TRBJ2-2, with D tentatively TRBD1 or TRBD2 (6 bases each). The V end was cut by 3 bases, the J end by 6 bases, with 8 bases between. In germline, CDR1 is SGHNT, CDR2 YENEEA. The CDR3 is 13 residues long. CDR3: CASSFRGPGELFF. CDR3 bases: TGTGCCAGCAGCTTCCGGGGGCCCGGGGAGCTGTTTTTT. Full variable domain (remainder filled in from reference TRBV11-3 and TRBJ2-2): EAGVVQSPRYKIIEKKQPVAFWCNPISGHNTLYWYLQNLGQGPELLIRYENEEAVDDSQLPKDRFSAERLKGVDSTLKIQPAELGDSAVYLCASSFRGPGELFFGEGSRLTVL.

The chain combines TRBV18 with TRBJ2-5; D is uncertain. The CDR3 sequence is 14 residues long. Germline-derived CDR1 and CDR2 are KGHSH and LQKENI. V was clipped by 4 bases and J by 3 bases, with 12 bases between them. CDR3 amino acids: CASSRTRTEETQYF. CDR3 nucleotide sequence: TGTGCCAGCTCACGGACCAGGACGGAAGAGACCCAGTACTTC. The complete variable domain, with remaining parts taken from reference TRBV18 and TRBJ2-5, reads NAGVMQNPRHLVRRRGQEARLRCSPMKGHSHVYWYRQLPEEGLKFMVYLQKENIIDESGMPKERFSAEFPKEGPSILRIQQVVRGDSAAYFCASSRTRTEETQYFGPGTRLLVL.

This clonotype was detected many times. V gene TRBV20-1 combines with J gene TRBJ2-7; 12 bases map to TRBD2. The CDR3 extends over 14 amino acids. CDR1 and CDR2 from the germline V gene are DFQATT and SNEGSKA (reference sequence). V shed 3 bases and J 4 bases; nucleotides not matched to a gene: 4. In DNA, the CDR3 is TGCAGTGCTAGGACTAGCGGGGGACCTTACGAGCAGTACTTC. Translated: CSARTSGGPYEQYF.

The J gene is TRBJ2-6, the V gene TRBV20-1; no clear D gene. Trimming removed 1 base from V and 0 bases from J, with 7 bases in between. Germline loops: CDR1 DFQATT, CDR2 SNEGSKA (reference sequence). CDR3 length equals 15 residues. CDR3 amino acids: CSARGSHSGANVLTF. The CDR3 nucleotides read TGCAGTGCTAGAGGTAGTCACTCTGGGGCCAACGTCCTGACTTTC.

This clonotype was seen only a few times. A much bigger clone sits one base away, suggesting this may be a read error. The chain links TRBV6-6 to TRBJ2-5; weak D call: TRBD2 (7 bases). Germline CDR1 MNHNY, CDR2 SVGAGI (reference sequence). The CDR3 length is 14 residues. Trimming took off 0 bases at V and 6 bases at J, with 11 bases between the two ends. Written as DNA, the CDR3 is TGTGCCAGCAGTTACTCGGGGGGGCGGAAGACCCAGTACTTC. This sequence encodes CASSYSGGRKTQYF.

This clonotype was counted at least ten times. The gene calls are TRBV7-8 and TRBJ2-1, with 7 bases identical to TRBD1. CDR3 size: 17 residues. Unmatched junction bases numbered 10, after V lost 4 bases and J lost 1 base. Germline V gives CDR1 SGHVS, CDR2 FQNEAQ. The CDR3 sequence: CASSSSPRQGSYNEQFF. CDR3 bases: TGTGCCAGCAGCTCTTCCCCGCGACAGGGTTCCTACAATGAGCAGTTCTTC. The entire variable domain, with the rest obtained from reference TRBV7-8 and TRBJ2-1, is as follows: GAGVSQSPRYKVAKRGQDVALRCDPISGHVSLFWYQQALGQGPEFLTYFQNEAQLDKSGLPSDRFFAERPEGSVSTLKIQRTQQEDSAVYLCASSSSPRQGSYNEQFFGPGTRLTVL.

Many counts were recorded for this clonotype. The CDR3 nucleotides read TGCAGTGCAACCGGGACTAGCGGGGACAATGAGCAGTTCTTC. This gives the protein CSATGTSGDNEQFF. This sequence joins TRBV20-1 and TRBJ2-1; 13 positions agree with TRBD2. Germline CDR1 is DFQATT and CDR2 is SNEGSKA (reference sequence). CDR3 length: 14 amino acids. Trimming cost V 6 bases and J 5 bases; bases outside gene matches: 4.

The chain recombines TRBV27 with TRBJ2-6; no clear D. The CDR3 loop spans 16 amino acids. CDR1 is MNHEY, CDR2 SMNVEV, per germline (reference sequence). V was cut by 5 bases and J by 0 bases, with 11 bases left in between. CDR3 DNA: TGTGCCAGCAGTCCGATTTTAGTCTCTGGGGCCAACGTCCTGACTTTC. Translation gives CASSPILVSGANVLTF.